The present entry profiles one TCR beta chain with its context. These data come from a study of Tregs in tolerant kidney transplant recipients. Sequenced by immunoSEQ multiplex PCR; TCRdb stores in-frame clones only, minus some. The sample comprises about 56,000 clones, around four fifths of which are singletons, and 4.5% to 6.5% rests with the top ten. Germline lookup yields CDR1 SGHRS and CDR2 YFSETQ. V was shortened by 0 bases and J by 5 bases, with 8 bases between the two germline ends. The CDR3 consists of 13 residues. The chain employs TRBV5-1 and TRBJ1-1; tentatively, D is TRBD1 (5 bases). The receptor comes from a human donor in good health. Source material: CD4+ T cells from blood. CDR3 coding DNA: TGCGCCAGCAGCTTGGACGGGGGAACTGAAGCTTTCTTT. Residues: CASSLDGGTEAFF.